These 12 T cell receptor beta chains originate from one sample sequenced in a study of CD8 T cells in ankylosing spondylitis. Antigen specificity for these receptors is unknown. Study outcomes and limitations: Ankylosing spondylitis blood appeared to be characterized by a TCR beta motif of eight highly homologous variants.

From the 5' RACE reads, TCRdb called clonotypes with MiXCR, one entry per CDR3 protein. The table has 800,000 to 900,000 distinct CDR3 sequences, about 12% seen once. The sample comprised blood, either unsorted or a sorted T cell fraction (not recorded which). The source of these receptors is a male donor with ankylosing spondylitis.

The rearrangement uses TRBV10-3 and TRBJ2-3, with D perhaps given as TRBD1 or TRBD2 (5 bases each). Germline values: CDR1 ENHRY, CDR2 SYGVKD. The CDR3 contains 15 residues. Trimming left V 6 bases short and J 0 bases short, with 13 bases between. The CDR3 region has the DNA TGTGCCATCAGGGGACGGAAAGGGAGCACAGATACGCAGTATTTT. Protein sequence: CAIRGRKGSTDTQYF.

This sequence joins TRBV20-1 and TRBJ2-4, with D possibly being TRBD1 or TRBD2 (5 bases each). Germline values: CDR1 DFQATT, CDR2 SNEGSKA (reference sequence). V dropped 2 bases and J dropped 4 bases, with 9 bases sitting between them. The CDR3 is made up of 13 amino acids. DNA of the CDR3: TGCAGTGCTAGACGGGACGGTAAAAACATTCAGTACTTC. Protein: CSARRDGKNIQYF.

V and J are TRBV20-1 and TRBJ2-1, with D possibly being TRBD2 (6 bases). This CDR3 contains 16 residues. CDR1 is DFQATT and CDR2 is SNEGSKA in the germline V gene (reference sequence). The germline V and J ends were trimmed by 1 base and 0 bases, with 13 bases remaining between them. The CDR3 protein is CSARVRAGFSYNEQFF. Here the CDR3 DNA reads TGCAGTGCTAGAGTACGAGCGGGCTTCTCCTACAATGAGCAGTTCTTC.

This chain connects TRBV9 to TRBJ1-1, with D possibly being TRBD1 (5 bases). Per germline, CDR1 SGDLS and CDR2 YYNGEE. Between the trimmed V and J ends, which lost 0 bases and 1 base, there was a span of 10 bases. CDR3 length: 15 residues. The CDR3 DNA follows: TGTGCCAGCAGCGTAGCTCGGGGCTGGAACACTGAAGCTTTCTTT. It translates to CASSVARGWNTEAFF.

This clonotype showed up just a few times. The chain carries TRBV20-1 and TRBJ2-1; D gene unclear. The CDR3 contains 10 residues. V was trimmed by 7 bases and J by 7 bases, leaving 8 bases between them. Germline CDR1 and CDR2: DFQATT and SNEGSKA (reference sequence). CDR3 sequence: CSGWGNEQFF. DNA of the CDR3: TGCAGTGGGTGGGGAAATGAGCAGTTCTTC.

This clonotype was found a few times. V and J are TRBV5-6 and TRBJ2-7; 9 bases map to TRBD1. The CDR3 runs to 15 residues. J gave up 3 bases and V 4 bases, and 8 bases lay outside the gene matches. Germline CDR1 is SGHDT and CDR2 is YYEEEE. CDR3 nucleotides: TGTGCCAGCAGCATCCGGGACAGGGAAATCTACGAGCAGTACTTC. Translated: CASSIRDREIYEQYF.

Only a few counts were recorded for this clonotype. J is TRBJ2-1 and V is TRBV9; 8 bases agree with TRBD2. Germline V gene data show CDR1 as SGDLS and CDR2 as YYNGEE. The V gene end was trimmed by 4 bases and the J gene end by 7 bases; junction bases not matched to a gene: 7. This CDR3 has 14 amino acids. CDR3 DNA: TGTGCCAGCAGCACCATCGGACTAGCTAATGAGCAGTTCTTC. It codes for CASSTIGLANEQFF.

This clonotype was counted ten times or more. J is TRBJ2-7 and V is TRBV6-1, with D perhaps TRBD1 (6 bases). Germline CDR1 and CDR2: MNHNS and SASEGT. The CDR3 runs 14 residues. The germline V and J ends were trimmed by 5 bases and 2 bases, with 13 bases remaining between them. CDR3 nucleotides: TGTGCCAGCAGTCGCGGACAGTTCACCTACGAGCAGTACTTC. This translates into CASSRGQFTYEQYF.

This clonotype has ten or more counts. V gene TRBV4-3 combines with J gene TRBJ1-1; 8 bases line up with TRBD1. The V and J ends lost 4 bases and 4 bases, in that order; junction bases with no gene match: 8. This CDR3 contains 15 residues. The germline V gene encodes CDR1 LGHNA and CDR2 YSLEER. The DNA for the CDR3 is TGCGCCAGCAGCCTAACAGGGGGGTGGGGCACTGAAGCTTTCTTT. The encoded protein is CASSLTGGWGTEAFF.

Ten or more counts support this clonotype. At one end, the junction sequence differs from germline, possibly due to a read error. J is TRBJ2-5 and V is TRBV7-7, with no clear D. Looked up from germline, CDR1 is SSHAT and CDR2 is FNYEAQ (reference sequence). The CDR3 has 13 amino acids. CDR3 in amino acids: CASSLVRQETQYF. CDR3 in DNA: TGTGCTAGCAGCTTAGTCAGGCAAGAGACCCAGTACTTC.

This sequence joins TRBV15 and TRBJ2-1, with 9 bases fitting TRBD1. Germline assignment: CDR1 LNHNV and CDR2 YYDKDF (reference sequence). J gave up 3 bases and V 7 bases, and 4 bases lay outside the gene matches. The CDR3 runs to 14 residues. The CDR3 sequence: CATTPGQGYNEQFF. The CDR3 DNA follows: TGTGCCACCACCCCGGGACAGGGCTACAATGAGCAGTTCTTC.

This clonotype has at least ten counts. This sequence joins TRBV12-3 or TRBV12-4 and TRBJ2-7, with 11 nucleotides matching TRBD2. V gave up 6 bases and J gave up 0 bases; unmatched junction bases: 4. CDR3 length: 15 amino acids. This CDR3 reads CASRSGTSGSYEQYF. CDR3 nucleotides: TGTGCCAGCAGGTCCGGGACTAGCGGCTCCTACGAGCAGTACTTC.